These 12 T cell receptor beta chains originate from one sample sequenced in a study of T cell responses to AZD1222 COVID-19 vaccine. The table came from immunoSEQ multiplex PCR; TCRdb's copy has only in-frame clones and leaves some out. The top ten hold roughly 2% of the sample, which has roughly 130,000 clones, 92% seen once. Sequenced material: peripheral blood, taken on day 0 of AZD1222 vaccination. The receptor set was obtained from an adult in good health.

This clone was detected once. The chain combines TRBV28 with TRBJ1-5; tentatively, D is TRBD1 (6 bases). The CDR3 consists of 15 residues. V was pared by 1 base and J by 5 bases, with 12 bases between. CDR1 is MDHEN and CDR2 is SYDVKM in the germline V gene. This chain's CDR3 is CASSLYHGTYQPQHF. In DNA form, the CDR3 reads TGTGCCAGCAGTTTATATCACGGGACATATCAGCCCCAGCATTTT.

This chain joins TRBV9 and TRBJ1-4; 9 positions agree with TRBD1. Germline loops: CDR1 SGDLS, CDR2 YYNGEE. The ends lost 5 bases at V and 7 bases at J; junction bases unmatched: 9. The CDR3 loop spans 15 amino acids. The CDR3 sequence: CASSKGQGRGEKLFF. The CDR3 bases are TGTGCCAGCAGTAAAGGACAGGGGCGAGGTGAAAAACTGTTTTTT.

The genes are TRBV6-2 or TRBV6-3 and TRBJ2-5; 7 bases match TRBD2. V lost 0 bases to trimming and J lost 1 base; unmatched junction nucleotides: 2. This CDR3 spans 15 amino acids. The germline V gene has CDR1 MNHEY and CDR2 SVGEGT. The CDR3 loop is CASSYSGGLQETQYF. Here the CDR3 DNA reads TGTGCCAGCAGTTACTCGGGAGGGCTCCAAGAGACCCAGTACTTC.

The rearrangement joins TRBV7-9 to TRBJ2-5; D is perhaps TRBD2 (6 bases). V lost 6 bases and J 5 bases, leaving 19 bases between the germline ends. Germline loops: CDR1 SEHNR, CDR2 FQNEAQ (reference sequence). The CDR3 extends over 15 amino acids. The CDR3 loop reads CASRATSAGRETQYF. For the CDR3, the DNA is TGTGCCAGCAGGGCGACATCGGCGGGGCGGGAGACCCAGTACTTC. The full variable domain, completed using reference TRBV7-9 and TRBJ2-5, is DTGVSQNPRHKITKRGQNVTFRCDPISEHNRLYWYRQTLGQGPEFLTYFQNEAQLEKSRLLSDRFSAERPKGSFSTLEIQRTEQGDSAMYLCASRATSAGRETQYFGPGTRLLVL.

This CDR3 reads CASSWGTEFRETQYF. DNA of the CDR3: TGTGCCAGCAGCTGGGGGACAGAGTTTCGGGAGACCCAGTACTTC. The rearrangement links TRBV7-9 to TRBJ2-5; 7 nucleotides line up with TRBD1. CDR1 is SEHNR, CDR2 FQNEAQ, per germline (reference sequence). This CDR3 comprises 15 residues. V gave up 4 bases and J gave up 5 bases; unmatched junction bases: 10.

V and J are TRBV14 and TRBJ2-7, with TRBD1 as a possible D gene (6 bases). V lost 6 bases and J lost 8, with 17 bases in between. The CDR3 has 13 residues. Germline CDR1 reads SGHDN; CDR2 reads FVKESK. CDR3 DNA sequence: TGTGCCAGCAGGATAACCGGGACACTTAAGCAGTACTTC. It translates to CASRITGTLKQYF.

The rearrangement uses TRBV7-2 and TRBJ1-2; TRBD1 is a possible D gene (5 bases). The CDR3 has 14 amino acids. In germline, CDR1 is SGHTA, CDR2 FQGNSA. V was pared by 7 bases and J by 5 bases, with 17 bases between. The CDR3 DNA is TGTGCCAGCACCTCCCGGGGGGGGTTATATGGCTACACCTTC. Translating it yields CASTSRGGLYGYTF.

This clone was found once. The CDR3 region has the DNA TGCGCCAGCAGCCTAAACTTAGGTTCACCCCTCCACTTT. Protein: CASSLNLGSPLHF. This chain connects TRBV4-1 to TRBJ1-6; D gene uncertain. Trimming removed 4 bases at V and 9 bases at J, with 10 bases between. Per germline, CDR1 MGHRA and CDR2 YSYEKL. The CDR3 is 13 amino acids.

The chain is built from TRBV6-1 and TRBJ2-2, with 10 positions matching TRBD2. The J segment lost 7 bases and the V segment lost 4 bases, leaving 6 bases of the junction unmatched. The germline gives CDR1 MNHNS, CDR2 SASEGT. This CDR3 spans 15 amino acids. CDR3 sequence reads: CASSGAGGPIGELFF. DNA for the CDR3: TGTGCCAGCAGTGGAGCGGGGGGGCCTATCGGGGAGCTGTTTTTT.

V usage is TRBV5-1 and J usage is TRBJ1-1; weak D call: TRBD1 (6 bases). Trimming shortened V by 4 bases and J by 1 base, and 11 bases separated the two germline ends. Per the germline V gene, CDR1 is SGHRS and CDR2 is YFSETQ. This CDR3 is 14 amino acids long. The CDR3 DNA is TGCGCCAGCAGCGGACAGAGTTCGAACACTGAAGCTTTCTTT. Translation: CASSGQSSNTEAFF.

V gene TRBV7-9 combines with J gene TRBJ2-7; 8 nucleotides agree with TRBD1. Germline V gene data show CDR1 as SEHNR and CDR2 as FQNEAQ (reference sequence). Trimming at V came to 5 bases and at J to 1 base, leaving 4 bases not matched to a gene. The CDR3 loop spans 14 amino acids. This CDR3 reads CASSPRDRSYEQYF. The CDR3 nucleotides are TGTGCCAGCAGCCCCCGGGACAGGTCCTACGAGCAGTACTTC.

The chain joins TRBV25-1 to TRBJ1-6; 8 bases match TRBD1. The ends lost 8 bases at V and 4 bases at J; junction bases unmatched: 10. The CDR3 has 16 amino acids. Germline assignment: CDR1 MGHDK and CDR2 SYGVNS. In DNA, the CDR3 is TGTGCCAGCGGCGAGCCGCGGACAGGGTATAATTCACCCCTCCACTTT. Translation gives CASGEPRTGYNSPLHF.